This T cell receptor (beta chain) was sequenced during a study of blood T cell repertoires in COVID-19. Study-wide context: The samples span acute and convalescent COVID-19 from the United States, Italy and Spain. T cells, B-cell-depleted T cells, or PBMCs provided the cDNA or gDNA that served as material.

Profiling relied on immunoSEQ multiplex PCR, and the TCRdb table lists in-frame clones only, not all of them. This repertoire shows some 360,000 clones, about nine tenths found once; its top ten account for roughly 3.9%. The sequence derives from a woman between 55 and 75 years old with COVID-19, enrolled during active disease. Source material: peripheral blood.

The CDR3 DNA is TGTGCCAGCAGCTCGCGGATAGGGACAGGGGCGCGCCACTACGAGCAGTACTTC. It translates to CASSSRIGTGARHYEQYF. The V gene is TRBV7-9, the J gene TRBJ2-7; 10 nucleotides match TRBD1. With 4 bases clipped from V and 3 bases from J, the junction kept 15 bases outside the gene matches. The CDR3 is 18 residues long. Germline CDR1 and CDR2: SEHNR and FQNEAQ (reference sequence).